These 32 T cell receptor beta chains came from one sample sequenced in a study of a mutant IDH1 vaccine in newly diagnosed glioma. Method: immunoSEQ multiplex PCR; TCRdb's copy keeps in-frame clones and lacks some. The table includes roughly 60,000 clones, around 84% detected once. As for time point: week 23, last vaccination. The study gave 300 ug of mutant IDH1 20-mer peptide per vaccine dose, with topical imiquimod. For these TCRs, the target antigens are not known. Sequenced material: PBMCs, taken from a glioma patient whose treatment included an IDH1 peptide vaccine. These receptors all stem from a man aged 25-45 years with glioma.

The chain combines TRBV7-9 with TRBJ1-5; D gene ambiguous. The V end lost 3 bases, the J end lost 4 bases, and 4 bases lay between the germline ends. Germline V gives CDR1 SEHNR, CDR2 FQNEAQ (reference sequence). CDR3 size: 12 residues. The CDR3 loop is CASSFSNQPQHF. In DNA form, the CDR3 reads TGTGCCAGCAGCTTTTCAAATCAGCCCCAGCATTTT.

The rearrangement links TRBV18 to TRBJ2-7; TRBD2 aligns across 10 bases. V shed 3 bases and J 3 bases; nucleotides not matched to a gene: 5. Germline V gene data show CDR1 as KGHSH and CDR2 as LQKENI. This CDR3 has 15 residues. This CDR3 reads CASSPTSGAFYEQYF. CDR3 nucleotides: TGTGCCAGCTCACCTACTAGCGGGGCGTTCTACGAGCAGTACTTC. Variable domain in full (rest from reference TRBV18 and TRBJ2-7): NAGVMQNPRHLVRRRGQEARLRCSPMKGHSHVYWYRQLPEEGLKFMVYLQKENIIDESGMPKERFSAEFPKEGPSILRIQQVVRGDSAAYFCASSPTSGAFYEQYFGPGTRLTVT.

The chain is built from TRBV30 and TRBJ1-3; D is perhaps TRBD1 (5 bases). Trimming removed 3 bases at V and 7 bases at J, with 16 bases between. The CDR3 extends over 14 amino acids. From germline, CDR1 is GTSNPN and CDR2 SVGIG (reference sequence). The CDR3 is CAWRDLRGRNTIYF. Written as DNA, the CDR3 is TGTGCCTGGAGGGATCTGAGGGGCAGGAACACCATATATTTT.

The gene calls are TRBV30 and TRBJ2-7, with unresolved D. The CDR3 contains 12 residues. Germline V gives CDR1 GTSNPN, CDR2 SVGIG (reference sequence). V was shortened by 0 bases and J by 3 bases, with 6 bases between the two germline ends. CDR3 amino acids: CAWSVRSYEQYF. The CDR3 DNA follows: TGTGCCTGGAGTGTACGCAGCTACGAGCAGTACTTC.

The genes are TRBV5-1 and TRBJ2-5; D gene unclear. CDR3 length: 11 residues. CDR1 is SGHRS and CDR2 is YFSETQ in the germline V gene. Trimming stripped 4 bases from V and 2 bases from J, with 3 bases between. The CDR3 coding sequence is TGCGCCAGCAGCCCACAAGAGACCCAGTACTTC. Its translation: CASSPQETQYF.

The CDR3 spells CASSQQEGNIQYF. The DNA for the CDR3 is TGTGCCAGCAGCCAACAGGAGGGGAACATTCAGTACTTC. This rearrangement joins TRBV4-2 to TRBJ2-4; weak D call: TRBD2 (6 bases). CDR3 length equals 13 residues. The germline CDR1 and CDR2 sequences are LGHNA and YNFKEQ. V dropped 2 bases and J dropped 7 bases, with 9 bases sitting between them.

The gene calls are TRBV7-9 and TRBJ1-2, with TRBD1 identical over 7 bases. The CDR3 totals 15 residues. The V gene end was trimmed by 5 bases and the J gene end by 2 bases; junction bases not matched to a gene: 8. CDR1 is SEHNR, CDR2 FQNEAQ, per germline (reference sequence). CDR3 coding DNA: TGTGCCAGCAGCCCGTTCGAAGGGGGCAACTATGGCTACACCTTC. Translated, it gives CASSPFEGGNYGYTF. The variable domain in full, completed from reference TRBV7-9 and TRBJ1-2, reads DTGVSQNPRHKITKRGQNVTFRCDPISEHNRLYWYRQTLGQGPEFLTYFQNEAQLEKSRLLSDRFSAERPKGSFSTLEIQRTEQGDSAMYLCASSPFEGGNYGYTFGSGTRLTVV.

The chain is built from TRBV18 and TRBJ1-1; a possible D gene is TRBD1 (5 bases). This CDR3 spans 14 amino acids. The V gene lost 3 bases and the J gene lost 6 bases, with 14 bases spanning the gap. Germline CDR1 KGHSH, CDR2 LQKENI. The CDR3 coding sequence is TGTGCCAGCTCACCCCGACAGTACGTGGCTGAAGCTTTCTTT. Translating it yields CASSPRQYVAEAFF.

The gene calls are TRBV19 and TRBJ1-4; no definite D call. Germline CDR1 reads LNHDA; CDR2 reads SQIVND (reference sequence). This CDR3 region has 13 residues. Trimming took off 8 bases at V and 7 bases at J, with 14 bases between the two ends. CDR3 in DNA: TGTGCCAGTCGCCAGTGGGCCAGTGAAAAACTGTTTTTT. Its translation: CASRQWASEKLFF.

This chain links TRBV18 with TRBJ2-1; unclear D gene. CDR3 length: 12 residues. CDR1 is KGHSH, CDR2 LQKENI, per germline. V was trimmed by 5 bases and J by 10 bases, leaving 12 bases between them. CDR3 DNA: TGTGCCAGCTCATTTCGACGGCAGGAGCAGTTCTTC. It translates to CASSFRRQEQFF.

The chain is built from TRBV13 and TRBJ1-1; D unclear. The CDR3 consists of 16 residues. Germline loops: CDR1 PRHDT, CDR2 FYEKMQ (reference sequence). Trimming left V 4 bases short and J 3 bases short, with 18 bases between. CDR3: CASSSRTGPGYTEAFF. The CDR3 region has the DNA TGTGCCAGCAGCTCCCGGACCGGTCCCGGATACACTGAAGCTTTCTTT.

The rearrangement uses TRBV6-1 and TRBJ1-4, with D maybe TRBD1 (5 bases). The V gene lost 1 base and the J gene lost 5 bases, with 11 bases spanning the gap. The germline gives CDR1 MNHNS, CDR2 SASEGT. The CDR3 runs to 15 residues. CDR3: CASSEEGRWNEKLFF. CDR3 coding DNA: TGTGCCAGCAGTGAAGAGGGACGGTGGAATGAAAAACTGTTTTTT.

The chain has TRBV2 and TRBJ1-1; D not resolved. The CDR3 covers 13 residues. V lost 5 bases to trimming and J lost 10 bases, with 17 bases between them. CDR1 is SNHLY and CDR2 is FYNNEI in the germline V gene. The CDR3 here is CASSQDGEVRAFF. For the CDR3, the DNA is TGTGCCAGCAGTCAGGACGGTGAGGTGAGAGCTTTCTTT.

This clone was counted once. This chain connects TRBV6-5 to TRBJ2-5; TRBD1 aligns across 7 bases. The CDR3 totals 16 residues. CDR1 MNHEY and CDR2 SVGAGI come from the germline V gene. Germline trimming cut 4 bases from V and 1 base from J; bases unmatched to any gene: 9. The CDR3, as DNA: TGTGCCAGCAGTTTGTCGTCCGGGACAGCCCAAGAGACCCAGTACTTC. It encodes CASSLSSGTAQETQYF.

The rearrangement joins TRBV15 to TRBJ2-4; perhaps TRBD1 as D (5 bases). V lost 2 bases to trimming and J lost 5 bases, with 16 bases between them. The CDR3 extends over 16 amino acids. Germline-derived CDR1 and CDR2 are LNHNV and YYDKDF (reference sequence). CDR3 sequence (DNA): TGTGCCACCAGCAGATGGCCTCAGGGATTTGAAAACATTCAGTACTTC. Protein product: CATSRWPQGFENIQYF.

This chain joins TRBV5-6 and TRBJ1-4; D gene unclear. CDR1 SGHDT and CDR2 YYEEEE come from the germline V gene. Trimming removed 0 bases at V and 2 bases at J, with 11 bases between. The CDR3 is made up of 16 amino acids. Here the CDR3 DNA reads TGTGCCAGCAGCTTGGTTTTTGGTCGGACTAATGAAAAACTGTTTTTT. As protein: CASSLVFGRTNEKLFF.

The chain joins TRBV6-5 to TRBJ1-5, with unresolved D. Germline loops: CDR1 MNHEY, CDR2 SVGAGI. Trimming cost V 2 bases and J 4 bases, with 9 bases left between them. The CDR3 consists of 14 residues. CDR3 sequence: CASSYVGRNQPQHF. CDR3 bases: TGTGCCAGCAGTTACGTCGGGAGGAATCAGCCCCAGCATTTT.

CDR3 in DNA: TGTGCCAGCGCCTACAGAAAAGAGACCCAGTACTTC. Its translation is CASAYRKETQYF. The chain recombines TRBV14 with TRBJ2-5, with D unclear. V lost 8 bases and J lost 3, with 10 bases in between. Per germline, CDR1 SGHDN and CDR2 FVKESK. CDR3 length equals 12 residues.

The chain links TRBV6-1 to TRBJ2-2; TRBD1 is a possible D gene (5 bases). CDR3 length: 13 residues. V was clipped by 6 bases and J by 5 bases, with 10 bases between them. Germline V gene data show CDR1 as MNHNS and CDR2 as SASEGT. CDR3 coding DNA: TGTGCCAGCAGACCAACAGGAACCGGGGAGCTGTTTTTT. Translation: CASRPTGTGELFF.

The genes are TRBV7-6 and TRBJ1-1; 7 bases are a match to TRBD1. CDR1 is SGHVS and CDR2 is FNYEAQ in the germline V gene. The CDR3 extends over 15 amino acids. The trim removed 5 bases at V and 3 bases at J, leaving 9 bases unmatched. CDR3 loop: CASSLETGQYTEAFF. The CDR3 DNA follows: TGTGCCAGCAGCCTGGAGACAGGGCAATACACTGAAGCTTTCTTT. The whole variable domain, remainder taken from reference TRBV7-6 and TRBJ1-1, is GAGVSQSPRYKVTKRGQDVALRCDPISGHVSLYWYRQALGQGPEFLTYFNYEAQQDKSGLPNDRFSAERPEGSISTLTIQRTEQRDSAMYRCASSLETGQYTEAFFGQGTRLTVV.

The chain recombines TRBV5-6 with TRBJ2-3, with a tentative D call TRBD2 (6 bases). Between the trimmed V and J ends, which lost 3 bases and 3 bases, there was a span of 17 bases. Germline lookup yields CDR1 SGHDT and CDR2 YYEEEE. The CDR3 contains 16 residues. The CDR3 sequence is CASSSTAGPRTDTQYF. The CDR3 bases are TGTGCCAGCAGCTCGACGGCGGGACCGAGAACAGATACGCAGTATTTT.

V gene TRBV21-1 combines with J gene TRBJ1-4; the tabulated D call, TRBD1, remains unverified against the DNA. TRBV21-1 is listed as a pseudogene. This CDR3 is 16 amino acids long. Here the CDR3 DNA reads TGTGCCAGCAGCAAAGGGTGGGACAGGGGATCTGAAAAACTGTTTTTT. Its protein is CASSKGWDRGSEKLFF.

This clone was detected only once. The CDR3 spells CASSLPESFEQYF. The CDR3 DNA is TGCGCCAGCAGCTTGCCGGAAAGCTTCGAGCAGTACTTC. The rearrangement uses TRBV5-1 and TRBJ2-7, with D unresolved. The CDR3 runs 13 residues. Per germline, CDR1 SGHRS and CDR2 YFSETQ. Trimming took off 1 base at V and 6 bases at J, with 11 bases between the two ends.

This chain joins TRBV7-9 and TRBJ1-5; 8 positions agree with TRBD1. The J segment lost 7 bases and the V segment lost 5 bases, leaving 7 bases of the junction unmatched. Per germline, CDR1 SEHNR and CDR2 FQNEAQ (reference sequence). CDR3 length: 14 amino acids. For the CDR3, the DNA is TGTGCCAGCAGCCGGACAGGGAAGGCACAGCCCCAGCATTTT. Translating gives CASSRTGKAQPQHF.

The sample holds one count of this clone. The V call is TRBV6-5, the J call TRBJ2-1; 9 bases map to TRBD1. The CDR3 is made up of 15 amino acids. The J segment lost 2 bases and the V segment lost 10 bases, leaving 9 bases of the junction unmatched. Germline V gene sequence: CDR1 MNHEY, CDR2 SVGAGI. CDR3 in DNA: TGTGCCACCTCCCCGGGACAGGGACCCTACAATGAGCAGTTCTTC. The encoded protein is CATSPGQGPYNEQFF.

The CDR3 loop is CASSVDPRSYTDTQYF. DNA of the CDR3: TGTGCCAGCAGCGTAGACCCCCGGTCATATACAGATACGCAGTATTTT. The chain employs TRBV9 and TRBJ2-3; no clear D gene. The germline V gene encodes CDR1 SGDLS and CDR2 YYNGEE. The V end lost 0 bases, the J end lost 3 bases, and 14 bases lay between the germline ends. The CDR3 has 16 amino acids.

V and J are TRBV4-1 and TRBJ2-7; TRBD2 agrees at 13 bases. Germline assignment: CDR1 MGHRA and CDR2 YSYEKL. CDR3 length: 15 amino acids. V gave up 1 base and J gave up 6 bases; unmatched junction bases: 3. DNA of the CDR3: TGCGCCAGCAGCCAAGGGACTAGCGGGGGTAGCGAGCAGTACTTC. Translation: CASSQGTSGGSEQYF.

V is TRBV4-1 and J is TRBJ2-7, with D tentatively TRBD1 (6 bases). The germline CDR1 and CDR2 sequences are MGHRA and YSYEKL. Trimming took 4 bases from V and 6 from J, leaving 19 bases between them. CDR3 length: 15 amino acids. The CDR3 nucleotides are TGCGCCAGCAGCCCAAGACCTGACAGGACCTCCGAGCAGTACTTC. Translation: CASSPRPDRTSEQYF.

This chain uses TRBV27 with TRBJ2-3; no reliable D call. Trimming left V 5 bases short and J 6 bases short, with 9 bases between. Germline V gene sequence: CDR1 MNHEY, CDR2 SMNVEV (reference sequence). The CDR3 is 12 residues long. The CDR3 protein is CASSSLGDTQYF. The CDR3 nucleotides read TGTGCCAGCAGTAGCCTTGGGGATACGCAGTATTTT.

The V call is TRBV15, the J call TRBJ1-1; D remains unclear. The V gene lost 1 base and the J gene lost 3 bases, with 12 bases spanning the gap. The CDR3 is 15 amino acids. The germline V gene has CDR1 LNHNV and CDR2 YYDKDF (reference sequence). CDR3 sequence (DNA): TGTGCCACCAGCAGAGGCGGAGGCGCGGACACTGAAGCTTTCTTT. Protein product: CATSRGGGADTEAFF. Full variable domain (missing parts from reference TRBV15 and TRBJ1-1): DAMVIQNPRYQVTQFGKPVTLSCSQTLNHNVMYWYQQKSSQAPKLLFHYYDKDFNNEADTPDNFQSRRPNTSFCFLDIRSPGLGDTAMYLCATSRGGGADTEAFFGQGTRLTVV.

The genes are TRBV27 and TRBJ2-5; D is perhaps TRBD2 (5 bases). CDR3 length: 18 residues. Germline CDR1 and CDR2: MNHEY and SMNVEV (reference sequence). Trimming left V 2 bases short and J 2 bases short, with 21 bases between. CDR3 in DNA: TGTGCCAGCAGTTTAAGGGATCGGAGGCATTCGGCTCAAGAGACCCAGTACTTC. Translation gives CASSLRDRRHSAQETQYF.

The chain recombines TRBV5-5 with TRBJ2-1; D remains ambiguous. CDR3 length: 15 residues. CDR1 and CDR2 (germline): SGHKS, YYEKEE (reference sequence). Trimming shortened V by 4 bases and J by 7 bases, and 18 bases separated the two germline ends. The CDR3: CASSPGRATRNEQFF. CDR3 sequence (DNA): TGTGCCAGCAGCCCCGGTCGGGCGACAAGGAATGAGCAGTTCTTC. Filled out from reference TRBV5-5 and TRBJ2-1, the complete variable domain reads DAGVTQSPTHLIKTRGQQVTLRCSPISGHKSVSWYQQVLGQGPQFIFQYYEKEERGRGNFPDRFSARQFPNYSSELNVNALLLGDSALYLCASSPGRATRNEQFFGPGTRLTVL.